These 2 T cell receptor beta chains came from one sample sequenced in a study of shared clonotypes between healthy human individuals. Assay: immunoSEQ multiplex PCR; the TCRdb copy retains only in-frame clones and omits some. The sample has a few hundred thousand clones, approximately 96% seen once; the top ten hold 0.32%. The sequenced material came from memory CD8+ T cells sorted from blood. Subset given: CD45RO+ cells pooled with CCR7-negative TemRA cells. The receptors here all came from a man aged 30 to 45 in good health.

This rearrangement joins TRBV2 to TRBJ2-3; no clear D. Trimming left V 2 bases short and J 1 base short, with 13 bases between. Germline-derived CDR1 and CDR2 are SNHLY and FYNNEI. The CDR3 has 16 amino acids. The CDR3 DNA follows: TGTGCCAGCAGTGAAAGCCCAGGTGGGGGCACAGATACGCAGTATTTT. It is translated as CASSESPGGGTDTQYF.

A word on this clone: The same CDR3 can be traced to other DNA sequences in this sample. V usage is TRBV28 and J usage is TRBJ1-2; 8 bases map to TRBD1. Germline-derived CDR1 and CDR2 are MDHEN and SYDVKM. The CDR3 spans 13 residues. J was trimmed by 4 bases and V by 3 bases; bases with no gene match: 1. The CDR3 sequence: CASSFTGGYGYTF. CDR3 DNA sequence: TGTGCCAGCAGTTTTACAGGGGGCTATGGCTACACCTTC.